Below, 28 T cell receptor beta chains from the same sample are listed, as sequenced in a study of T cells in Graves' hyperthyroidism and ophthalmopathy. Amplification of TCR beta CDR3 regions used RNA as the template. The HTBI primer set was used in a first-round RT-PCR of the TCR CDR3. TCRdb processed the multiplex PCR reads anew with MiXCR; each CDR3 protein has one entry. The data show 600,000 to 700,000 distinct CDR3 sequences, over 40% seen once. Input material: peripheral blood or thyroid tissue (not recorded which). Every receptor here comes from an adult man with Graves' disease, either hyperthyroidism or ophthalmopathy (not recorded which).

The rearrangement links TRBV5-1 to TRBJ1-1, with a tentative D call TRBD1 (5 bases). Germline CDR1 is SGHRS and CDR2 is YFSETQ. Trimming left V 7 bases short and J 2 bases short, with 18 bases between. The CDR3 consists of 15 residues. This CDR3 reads CASLAGRGVNTEAFF. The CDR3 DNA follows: TGCGCCAGCTTGGCCGGGCGGGGCGTAAACACTGAAGCTTTCTTT. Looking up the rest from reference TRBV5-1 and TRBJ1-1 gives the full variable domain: KAGVTQTPRYLIKTRGQQVTLSCSPISGHRSVSWYQQTPGQGLQFLFEYFSETQRNKGNFPGRFSGRQFSNSRSEMNVSTLELGDSALYLCASLAGRGVNTEAFFGQGTRLTVV.

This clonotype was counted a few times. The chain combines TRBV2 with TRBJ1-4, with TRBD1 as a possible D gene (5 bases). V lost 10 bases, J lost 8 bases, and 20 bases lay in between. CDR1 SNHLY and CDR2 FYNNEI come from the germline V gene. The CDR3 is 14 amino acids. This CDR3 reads CATTRDSKGEKLFF. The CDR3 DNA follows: TGTGCCACCACTAGGGACTCGAAAGGGGAAAAACTGTTTTTT.

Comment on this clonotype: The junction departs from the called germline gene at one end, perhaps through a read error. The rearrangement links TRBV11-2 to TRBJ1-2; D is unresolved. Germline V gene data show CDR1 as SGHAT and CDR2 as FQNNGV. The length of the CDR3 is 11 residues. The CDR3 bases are TGTGCCGGCAGCCAGGACGGTGGCTACACCTTC. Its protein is CAGSQDGGYTF. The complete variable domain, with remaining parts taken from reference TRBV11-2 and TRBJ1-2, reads EAGVAQSPRYKIIEKRQSVAFWCNPISGHATLYWYQQILGQGPKLLIQFQNNGVVDDSQLPKDRFSAERLKGVDSTLKIQPAKLEDSAVYLCAGSQDGGYTFGSGTRLTVV.

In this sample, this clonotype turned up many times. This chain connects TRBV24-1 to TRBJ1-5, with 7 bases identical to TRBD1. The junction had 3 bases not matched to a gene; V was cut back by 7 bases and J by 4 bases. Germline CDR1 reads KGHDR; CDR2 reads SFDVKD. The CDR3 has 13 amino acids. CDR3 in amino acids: CATSQQGNQPQHF. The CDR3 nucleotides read TGTGCCACCAGCCAACAGGGGAATCAGCCCCAGCATTTT.

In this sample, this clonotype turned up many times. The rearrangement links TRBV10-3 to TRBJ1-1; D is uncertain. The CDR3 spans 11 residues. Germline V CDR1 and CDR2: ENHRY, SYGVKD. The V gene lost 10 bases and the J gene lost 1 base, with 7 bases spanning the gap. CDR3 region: CATRANTEAFF. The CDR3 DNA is TGTGCCACAAGAGCGAACACTGAAGCTTTCTTT.

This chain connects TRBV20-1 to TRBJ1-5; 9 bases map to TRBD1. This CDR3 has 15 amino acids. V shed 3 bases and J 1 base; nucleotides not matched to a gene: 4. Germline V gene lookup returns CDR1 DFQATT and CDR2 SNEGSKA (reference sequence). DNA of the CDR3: TGCAGTGCTAGTTTGACAGGGGGAAGCAATCAGCCCCAGCATTTT. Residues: CSASLTGGSNQPQHF.

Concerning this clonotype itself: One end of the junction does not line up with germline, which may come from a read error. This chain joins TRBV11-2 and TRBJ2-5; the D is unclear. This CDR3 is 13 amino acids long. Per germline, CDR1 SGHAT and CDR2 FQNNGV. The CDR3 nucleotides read TGTGTCAGCAGCTTCATCCAGCAAGAGACCCAGTACTTC. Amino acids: CVSSFIQQETQYF.

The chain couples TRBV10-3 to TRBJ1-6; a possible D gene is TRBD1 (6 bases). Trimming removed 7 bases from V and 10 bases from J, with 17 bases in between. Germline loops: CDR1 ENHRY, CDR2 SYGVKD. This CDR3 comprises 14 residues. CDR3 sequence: CAIKGGSSRSPLHF. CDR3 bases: TGTGCCATCAAGGGGGGCTCTAGTAGGTCACCCCTCCACTTT.

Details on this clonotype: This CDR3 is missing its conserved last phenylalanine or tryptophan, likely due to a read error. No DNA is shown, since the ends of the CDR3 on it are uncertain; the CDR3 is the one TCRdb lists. CDR3 residues: CASSLPREL. The chain employs TRBV5-1 and TRBJ2-1; the table's D gene call, TRBD1, was not cross checked with the DNA. Per germline, CDR1 SGHRS and CDR2 YFSETQ. Both ends counted, the CDR3 spans 9 residues.

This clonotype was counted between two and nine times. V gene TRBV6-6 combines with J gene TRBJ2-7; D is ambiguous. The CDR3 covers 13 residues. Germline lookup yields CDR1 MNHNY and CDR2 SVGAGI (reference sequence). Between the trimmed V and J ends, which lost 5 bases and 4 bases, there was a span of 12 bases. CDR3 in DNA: TGTGCCAGCAGTGAAGGTACGGTTTACGAGCAGTACTTC. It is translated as CASSEGTVYEQYF.

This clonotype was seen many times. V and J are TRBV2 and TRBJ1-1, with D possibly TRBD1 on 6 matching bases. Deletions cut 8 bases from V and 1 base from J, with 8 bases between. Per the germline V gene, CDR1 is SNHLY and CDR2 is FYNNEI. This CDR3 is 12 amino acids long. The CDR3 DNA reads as TGTGCCAGCGGACAGACGAACACTGAAGCTTTCTTT. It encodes CASGQTNTEAFF.

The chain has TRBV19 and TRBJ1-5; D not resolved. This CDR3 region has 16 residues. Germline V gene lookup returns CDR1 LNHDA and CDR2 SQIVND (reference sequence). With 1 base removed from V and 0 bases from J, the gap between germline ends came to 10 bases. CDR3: CASSIVPDYSNQPQHF. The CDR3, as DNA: TGTGCCAGTAGTATAGTCCCAGATTATAGCAATCAGCCCCAGCATTTT.

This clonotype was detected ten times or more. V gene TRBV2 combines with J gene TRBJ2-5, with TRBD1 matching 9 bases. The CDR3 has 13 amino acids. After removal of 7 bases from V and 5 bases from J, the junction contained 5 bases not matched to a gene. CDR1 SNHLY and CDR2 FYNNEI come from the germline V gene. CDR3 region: CASNRDREETQYF. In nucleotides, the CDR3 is TGTGCCAGCAACAGGGACAGGGAGGAGACCCAGTACTTC.

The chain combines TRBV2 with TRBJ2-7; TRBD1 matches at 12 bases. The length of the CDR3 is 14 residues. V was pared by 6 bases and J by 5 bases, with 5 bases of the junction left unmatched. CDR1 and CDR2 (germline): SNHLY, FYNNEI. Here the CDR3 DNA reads TGTGCCAGCAGAACCGGGACAGGGGGCGACGAGCAGTACTTC. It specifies CASRTGTGGDEQYF.

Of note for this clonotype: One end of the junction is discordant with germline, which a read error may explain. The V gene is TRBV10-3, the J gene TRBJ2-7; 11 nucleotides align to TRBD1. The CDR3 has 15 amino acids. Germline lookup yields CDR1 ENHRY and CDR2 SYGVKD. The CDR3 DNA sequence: TGTGCCAGCAGTGACCGGGACAGGGGGATGCTCGAGCAGTACTTC. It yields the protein CASSDRDRGMLEQYF.

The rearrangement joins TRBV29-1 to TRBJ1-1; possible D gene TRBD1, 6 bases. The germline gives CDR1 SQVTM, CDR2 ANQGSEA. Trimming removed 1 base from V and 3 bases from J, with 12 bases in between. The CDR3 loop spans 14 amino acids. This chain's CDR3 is CSVEGGHLHTEAFF. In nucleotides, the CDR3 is TGCAGCGTTGAAGGGGGACACCTCCACACTGAAGCTTTCTTT.

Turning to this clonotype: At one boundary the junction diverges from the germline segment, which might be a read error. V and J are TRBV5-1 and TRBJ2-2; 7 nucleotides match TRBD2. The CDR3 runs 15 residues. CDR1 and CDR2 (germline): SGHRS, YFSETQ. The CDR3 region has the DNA TGCGCCAGCAGCTTGACGGGACGGGAGGCCGGGGATCTGTTTTTT. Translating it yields CASSLTGREAGDLFF.

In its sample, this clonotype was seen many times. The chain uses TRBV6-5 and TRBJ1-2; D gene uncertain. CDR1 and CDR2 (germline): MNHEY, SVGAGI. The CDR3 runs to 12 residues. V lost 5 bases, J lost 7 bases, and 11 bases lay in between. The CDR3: CASSVEGIGYTF. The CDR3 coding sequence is TGTGCCAGCAGTGTAGAAGGGATTGGCTACACCTTC.

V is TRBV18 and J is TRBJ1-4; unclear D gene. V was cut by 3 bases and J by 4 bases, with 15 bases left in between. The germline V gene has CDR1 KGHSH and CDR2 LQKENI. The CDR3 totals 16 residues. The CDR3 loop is CASSPQPEGVNEKLFF. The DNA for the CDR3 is TGTGCCAGCTCACCTCAACCGGAGGGAGTTAATGAAAAACTGTTTTTT.

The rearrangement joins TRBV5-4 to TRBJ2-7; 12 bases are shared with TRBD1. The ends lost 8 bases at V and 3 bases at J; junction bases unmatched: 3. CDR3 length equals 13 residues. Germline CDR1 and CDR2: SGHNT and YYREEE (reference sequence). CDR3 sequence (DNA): TGTGCCAGAGGGACAGGGGGCTACTACGAGCAGTACTTC. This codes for CARGTGGYYEQYF.

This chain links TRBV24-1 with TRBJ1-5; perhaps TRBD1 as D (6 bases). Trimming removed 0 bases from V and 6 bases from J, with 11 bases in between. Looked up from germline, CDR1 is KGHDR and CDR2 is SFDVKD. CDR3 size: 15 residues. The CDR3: CATSDLTGGGQPQHF. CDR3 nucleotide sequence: TGTGCCACCAGTGATTTGACAGGAGGGGGTCAGCCCCAGCATTTT.

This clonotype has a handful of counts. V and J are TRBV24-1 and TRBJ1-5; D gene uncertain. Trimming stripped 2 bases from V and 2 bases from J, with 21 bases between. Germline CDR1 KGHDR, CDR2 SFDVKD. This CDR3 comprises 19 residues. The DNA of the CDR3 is TGTGCCACCAGTGATTCTAGGACGGAGCCTTTGGAGGGCAATCAGCCCCAGCATTTT. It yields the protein CATSDSRTEPLEGNQPQHF.

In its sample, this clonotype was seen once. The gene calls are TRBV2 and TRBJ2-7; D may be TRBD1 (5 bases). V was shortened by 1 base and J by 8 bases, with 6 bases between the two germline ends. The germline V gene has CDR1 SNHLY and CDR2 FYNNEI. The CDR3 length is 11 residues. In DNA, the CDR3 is TGTGCCAGCAGTGAAGAGGGGAAGCAGTACTTC. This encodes CASSEEGKQYF.

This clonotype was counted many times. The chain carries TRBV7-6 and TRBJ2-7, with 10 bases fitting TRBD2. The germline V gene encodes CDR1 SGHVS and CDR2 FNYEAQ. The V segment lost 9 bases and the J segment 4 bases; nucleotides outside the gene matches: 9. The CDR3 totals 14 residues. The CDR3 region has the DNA TGTGCCAGTCAGAGCCAAGCGGGAGGGTACGAGCAGTACTTC. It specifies CASQSQAGGYEQYF.

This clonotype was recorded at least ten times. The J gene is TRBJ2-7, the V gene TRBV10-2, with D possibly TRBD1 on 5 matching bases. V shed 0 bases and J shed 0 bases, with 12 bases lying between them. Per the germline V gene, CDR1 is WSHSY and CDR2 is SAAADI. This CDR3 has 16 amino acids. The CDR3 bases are TGCGCCAGCAGTGAGTCCAACAGGAGAAGCTCCTACGAGCAGTACTTC. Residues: CASSESNRRSSYEQYF.

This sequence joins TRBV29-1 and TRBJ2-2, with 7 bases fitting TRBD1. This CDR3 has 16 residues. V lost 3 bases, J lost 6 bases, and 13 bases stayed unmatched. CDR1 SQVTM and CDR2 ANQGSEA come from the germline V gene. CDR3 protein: CSVETYRQGVAGELFF. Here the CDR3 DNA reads TGCAGCGTTGAGACCTACCGACAGGGTGTAGCCGGGGAGCTGTTTTTT.

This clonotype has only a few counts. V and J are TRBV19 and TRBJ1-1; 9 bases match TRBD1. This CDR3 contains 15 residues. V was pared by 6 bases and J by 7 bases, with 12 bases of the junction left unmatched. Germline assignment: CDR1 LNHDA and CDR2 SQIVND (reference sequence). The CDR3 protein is CASRDGGDREGEAFF. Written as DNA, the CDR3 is TGTGCCAGTAGAGATGGGGGGGACAGGGAAGGTGAAGCTTTCTTT.

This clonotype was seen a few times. CDR3 coding DNA: TGTGCCAGCAGTTACTCTCTGACACGGGGCTATGGCTACACCTTC. It encodes CASSYSLTRGYGYTF. The chain uses TRBV6-5 and TRBJ1-2; D is undetermined. The CDR3 spans 15 residues. Trimming pared 0 bases from V and 4 bases from J, leaving 12 bases between. Germline CDR1 and CDR2: MNHEY and SVGAGI.